What follows are 30 T cell receptor beta chains derived from one specimen sequenced in a study of OX40 agonist ivuxolimab in advanced cancers. The table came from immunoSEQ multiplex PCR; TCRdb's copy has only in-frame clones and leaves some out. This sample has 68,000 or so clones; roughly 90% occur once, and the top ten carry around 1.1%. Material: CD4+ or CD8+ T cells sorted from blood, obtained in a trial of the OX40 agonist ivuxolimab. These receptor sequences come from an adult with an advanced solid tumor such as melanoma, head and neck, liver or kidney cancer.

The table lists this clone with a count of one. The gene calls are TRBV9 and TRBJ1-1, with 7 bases lining up with TRBD1. V gave up 4 bases and J gave up 5 bases; unmatched junction bases: 14. This CDR3 is built from 16 residues. Per germline, CDR1 SGDLS and CDR2 YYNGEE. CDR3 DNA sequence: TGTGCCAGCAGCTCAAAAATTACAGGGGTGGGGACTGAAGCTTTCTTT. Amino acid sequence: CASSSKITGVGTEAFF. Looking up the rest from reference TRBV9 and TRBJ1-1 gives the full variable domain: DSGVTQTPKHLITATGQRVTLRCSPRSGDLSVYWYQQSLDQGLQFLIQYYNGEERAKGNILERFSAQQFPDLHSELNLSSLELGDSALYFCASSSKITGVGTEAFFGQGTRLTVV.

This sequence joins TRBV6-5 and TRBJ1-5; D uncertain. The CDR3 totals 15 residues. V lost 0 bases, J lost 1 base, and 7 bases lay in between. CDR1 is MNHEY and CDR2 is SVGAGI in the germline V gene. This chain's CDR3 is CASSYSGSSNQPQHF. The CDR3 DNA sequence: TGTGCCAGCAGTTACTCCGGGTCCAGCAATCAGCCCCAGCATTTT.

This clone was detected only a few times. V usage is TRBV30 and J usage is TRBJ2-4; 7 nucleotides align to TRBD1. Germline V lookup: CDR1 GTSNPN, CDR2 SVGIG (reference sequence). V lost 3 bases to trimming and J lost 0 bases; unmatched junction nucleotides: 8. This CDR3 has 16 residues. Written as DNA, the CDR3 is TGTGCCTGGAGGGACCAGGGGGTACGAGCCAAAAACATTCAGTACTTC. This encodes CAWRDQGVRAKNIQYF.

This chain joins TRBV9 and TRBJ2-3; 10 bases match TRBD2. The CDR3 is 17 amino acids. V shed 0 bases, J shed 5 bases, and the junction held 9 bases outside the gene matches. From germline, CDR1 is SGDLS and CDR2 YYNGEE. The CDR3 DNA is TGTGCCAGCAGCGTAGCAGCGGGGGGGCATAACAAAGATACGCAGTATTTT. The encoded protein is CASSVAAGGHNKDTQYF.

This chain uses TRBV6-5 with TRBJ2-4, with TRBD1 as a possible D gene (6 bases). Germline CDR1 MNHEY, CDR2 SVGAGI. The CDR3 has 14 amino acids. The V end was cut by 5 bases, the J end by 6 bases, with 14 bases between. This CDR3 is CASSQDRRANIQYF. CDR3 DNA sequence: TGTGCCAGCAGTCAAGACAGGCGGGCAAACATTCAGTACTTC.

The chain uses TRBV7-3 and TRBJ2-3, with TRBD1 as a possible D gene (5 bases). Trimming cost V 5 bases and J 2 bases, with 11 bases left between them. Germline loops: CDR1 SGHTA, CDR2 FQGTGA. The CDR3 loop spans 14 amino acids. The CDR3 here is CASSLQGNTDTQYF. CDR3 in DNA: TGTGCCAGCAGCCTCCAGGGTAACACAGATACGCAGTATTTT.

The rearrangement uses TRBV6-1 and TRBJ2-3; D might be TRBD1 (5 bases). Germline V lookup: CDR1 MNHNS, CDR2 SASEGT. V lost 1 base and J 1 base, leaving 9 bases between the germline ends. The CDR3 runs 15 residues. DNA for the CDR3: TGTGCCAGCAGTGAAGGGGCGACAGGCACAGATACGCAGTATTTT. Translating gives CASSEGATGTDTQYF.

V and J are TRBV19 and TRBJ2-7; possibly TRBD2 for D (7 bases). Germline V gives CDR1 LNHDA, CDR2 SQIVND (reference sequence). The length of the CDR3 is 15 residues. Trimming removed 3 bases from V and 3 bases from J, with 15 bases in between. The CDR3 loop reads CASSMSGTKFYEQYF. The CDR3 DNA reads as TGTGCCAGTAGTATGAGCGGGACAAAGTTCTACGAGCAGTACTTC.

The gene calls are TRBV5-1 and TRBJ2-5; 12 bases line up with TRBD2. V lost 4 bases to trimming and J lost 5 bases; unmatched junction nucleotides: 6. The CDR3 totals 15 residues. CDR1 is SGHRS and CDR2 is YFSETQ in the germline V gene. This CDR3 is CASSTSGRSEETQYF. The DNA of the CDR3 is TGCGCCAGCAGCACTAGCGGGAGGTCGGAGGAGACCCAGTACTTC. Using reference TRBV5-1 and TRBJ2-5 for the parts outside the CDR3, the full variable domain is KAGVTQTPRYLIKTRGQQVTLSCSPISGHRSVSWYQQTPGQGLQFLFEYFSETQRNKGNFPGRFSGRQFSNSRSEMNVSTLELGDSALYLCASSTSGRSEETQYFGPGTRLLVL.

The V gene is TRBV10-3, the J gene TRBJ2-1; tentative D call: TRBD1 (5 bases). Germline-derived CDR1 and CDR2 are ENHRY and SYGVKD. With 9 bases removed from V and 6 bases from J, the gap between germline ends came to 15 bases. The CDR3 has 13 residues. For the CDR3, the DNA is TGTGCCATTCGGAGCTTCCAGGGCAATGAGCAGTTCTTC. Residues: CAIRSFQGNEQFF.

The V call is TRBV5-5, the J call TRBJ1-3; D ambiguous. The CDR3 length is 11 residues. Germline V gene lookup returns CDR1 SGHKS and CDR2 YYEKEE (reference sequence). With 2 bases removed from V and 6 bases from J, the gap between germline ends came to 3 bases. The CDR3 nucleotides are TGTGCCAGCAGCTTCCAAAACACCATATATTTT. It encodes CASSFQNTIYF.

The gene calls are TRBV2 and TRBJ1-5; 9 bases align to TRBD1. V dropped 5 bases and J dropped 5; count of bases not matched to a gene: 10. The CDR3 is made up of 16 amino acids. In germline, CDR1 is SNHLY, CDR2 FYNNEI. Here the CDR3 DNA reads TGTGCCAGCAGTAAAAGGGCGGGACAGGGCTATCAGCCCCAGCATTTT. Translated, it gives CASSKRAGQGYQPQHF.

The rearrangement links TRBV19 to TRBJ2-7; TRBD1 agrees at 8 bases. Germline V gene sequence: CDR1 LNHDA, CDR2 SQIVND (reference sequence). The length of the CDR3 is 15 residues. V lost 3 bases to trimming and J lost 1 base; unmatched junction nucleotides: 5. The CDR3 loop is CASSMRTGGSYEQYF. The CDR3 DNA follows: TGTGCCAGTAGTATGCGCACAGGGGGGTCCTACGAGCAGTACTTC.

V is TRBV19 and J is TRBJ1-6, with D perhaps TRBD1 (5 bases). The CDR3 loop spans 15 amino acids. Germline loops: CDR1 LNHDA, CDR2 SQIVND (reference sequence). V lost 4 bases to trimming and J lost 5 bases, with 12 bases between them. The CDR3 here is CASSTTGPNNSPLHF. CDR3 DNA sequence: TGTGCCAGTAGTACAACGGGACCTAATAATTCACCCCTCCACTTT.

V and J are TRBV30 and TRBJ1-2, with D maybe TRBD1 (6 bases). Germline lookup yields CDR1 GTSNPN and CDR2 SVGIG (reference sequence). This CDR3 contains 11 residues. V was clipped by 1 base and J by 7 bases, with 7 bases between them. The CDR3 coding sequence is TGTGCCTGGAGTGGAGGGGGTGGCTACACCTTC. Amino acids: CAWSGGGGYTF. The whole variable domain, filled in from reference TRBV30 and TRBJ1-2, reads SQTIHQWPATLVQPVGSPLSLECTVEGTSNPNLYWYRQAAGRGLQLLFYSVGIGQISSEVPQNLSASRPQDRQFILSSKKLLLSDSGFYLCAWSGGGGYTFGSGTRLTVV.

J is TRBJ2-1 and V is TRBV30; perhaps TRBD1 as D (5 bases). The CDR3 has 11 residues. The V end was cut by 2 bases, the J end by 13 bases, with 12 bases between. Germline loops: CDR1 GTSNPN, CDR2 SVGIG (reference sequence). The DNA of the CDR3 is TGTGCCTGGAGTAGGGGCAGGAACCAGTTCTTC. Translated: CAWSRGRNQFF. The variable domain in full, with the rest retrieved from reference TRBV30 and TRBJ2-1, is SQTIHQWPATLVQPVGSPLSLECTVEGTSNPNLYWYRQAAGRGLQLLFYSVGIGQISSEVPQNLSASRPQDRQFILSSKKLLLSDSGFYLCAWSRGRNQFFGPGTRLTVL.

V is TRBV5-1 and J is TRBJ2-1; no clear D. The CDR3 totals 15 residues. Germline CDR1 and CDR2: SGHRS and YFSETQ. With 4 bases removed from V and 5 bases from J, the gap between germline ends came to 16 bases. CDR3 DNA sequence: TGCGCCAGCAGCGGATACGGGTCCCCTAACAATGAGCAGTTCTTC. Translating it yields CASSGYGSPNNEQFF. Full variable domain (missing parts from reference TRBV5-1 and TRBJ2-1): KAGVTQTPRYLIKTRGQQVTLSCSPISGHRSVSWYQQTPGQGLQFLFEYFSETQRNKGNFPGRFSGRQFSNSRSEMNVSTLELGDSALYLCASSGYGSPNNEQFFGPGTRLTVL.

This rearrangement joins TRBV6-6 to TRBJ2-1, with TRBD2 matching over 7 bases. J gave up 8 bases and V 8 bases, and 9 bases lay outside the gene matches. Per germline, CDR1 MNHNY and CDR2 SVGAGI (reference sequence). The CDR3 is 13 residues long. CDR3 sequence reads: CASQAGDSDEQFF. CDR3 DNA sequence: TGTGCCAGCCAGGCGGGAGATTCCGATGAGCAGTTCTTC.

This chain joins TRBV6-5 and TRBJ2-7; D is uncertain. The V end was cut by 8 bases, the J end by 0 bases, with 14 bases between. The CDR3 contains 14 residues. Germline V lookup: CDR1 MNHEY, CDR2 SVGAGI. CDR3 DNA sequence: TGTGCCAGCGCTCTAGGCACAAGCTCCTACGAGCAGTACTTC. Residues: CASALGTSSYEQYF.

This chain links TRBV4-1 with TRBJ2-2, with TRBD2 matching 8 bases. This CDR3 is built from 15 residues. Germline assignment: CDR1 MGHRA and CDR2 YSYEKL. The V segment lost 4 bases and the J segment 6 bases; nucleotides outside the gene matches: 7. The CDR3 nucleotides read TGCGCCAGCAGCCGTGACGGGGGGGCCCCCGGGGAGCTGTTTTTT. It specifies CASSRDGGAPGELFF.

This chain uses TRBV5-4 with TRBJ2-3, with D perhaps matching TRBD1 (5 bases). Looked up from germline, CDR1 is SGHNT and CDR2 is YYREEE (reference sequence). The length of the CDR3 is 15 residues. V lost 4 bases and J 5 bases, leaving 17 bases between the germline ends. The CDR3 is CASSPSGASGDTQYF. CDR3 sequence (DNA): TGTGCCAGCAGCCCCTCTGGGGCGAGTGGAGATACGCAGTATTTT.

The V gene is TRBV19, the J gene TRBJ2-3; TRBD1 aligns across 8 bases. CDR3 length equals 14 residues. With 7 bases clipped from V and 1 base from J, the junction kept 4 bases outside the gene matches. Germline V lookup: CDR1 LNHDA, CDR2 SQIVND (reference sequence). CDR3 bases: TGTGCCAGTACCCAGACAGGGGGCACAGATACGCAGTATTTT. Protein sequence: CASTQTGGTDTQYF.

The chain is built from TRBV5-6 and TRBJ1-4; tentatively, D is TRBD1 (5 bases). The CDR3 is made up of 16 amino acids. The germline gives CDR1 SGHDT, CDR2 YYEEEE. The V and J ends lost 4 bases and 8 bases respectively, with 21 bases between them. The CDR3 spells CASSIHRGPGVEKLFF. For the CDR3, the DNA is TGTGCCAGCAGCATTCACCGGGGCCCCGGCGTCGAAAAACTGTTTTTT. Drawing the rest from reference TRBV5-6 and TRBJ1-4, the complete variable domain is DAGVTQSPTHLIKTRGQQVTLRCSPKSGHDTVSWYQQALGQGPQFIFQYYEEEERQRGNFPDRFSGHQFPNYSSELNVNALLLGDSALYLCASSIHRGPGVEKLFFGSGTQLSVL.

The chain combines TRBV18 with TRBJ1-1; D remains ambiguous. Germline V gene sequence: CDR1 KGHSH, CDR2 LQKENI. Trimming cost V 2 bases and J 7 bases, with 14 bases left between them. The CDR3 sequence is 14 residues long. The CDR3: CASSPDGWGGEAFF. DNA of the CDR3: TGTGCCAGCTCACCAGACGGATGGGGAGGTGAAGCTTTCTTT.

The V call is TRBV5-6, the J call TRBJ1-1; 8 bases are shared with TRBD1. Germline V CDR1 and CDR2: SGHDT, YYEEEE. Germline trimming cut 4 bases from V and 1 base from J; bases unmatched to any gene: 3. The CDR3 has 14 amino acids. As DNA, the CDR3 is TGTGCCAGCAGCCTAGACAGGGGGAACACTGAAGCTTTCTTT. Protein product: CASSLDRGNTEAFF.

The CDR3 DNA follows: TGCGCCAGCAGCTCCCGACAGGGAGATCGATGCACCTTC. Its translation: CASSSRQGDRCTF. The rearrangement joins TRBV5-1 to TRBJ1-2; the match to TRBD1 covers 7 bases. CDR1 is SGHRS and CDR2 is YFSETQ in the germline V gene. The CDR3 spans 13 residues. Trimming cost V 3 bases and J 13 bases; bases outside gene matches: 12.

This clone was recorded once. The chain is built from TRBV18 and TRBJ2-7, with TRBD2 as a possible D gene (6 bases). V was trimmed by 1 base and J by 4 bases, leaving 14 bases between them. The CDR3 sequence is 15 residues long. Germline CDR1 reads KGHSH; CDR2 reads LQKENI. The chain's CDR3 is CASSPLADILYEQYF. CDR3 coding DNA: TGTGCCAGCTCACCACTAGCGGACATCTTATACGAGCAGTACTTC.

The V gene is TRBV5-8, the J gene TRBJ2-7; D remains unclear. Germline CDR1 reads SGHTS; CDR2 reads YDEGEE. The CDR3 runs 15 residues. V shed 4 bases and J shed 2 bases, with 16 bases lying between them. As DNA, the CDR3 is TGTGCCAGCAGCAGGGCGTCCGCCGCTGCCTACGAGCAGTACTTC. This sequence encodes CASSRASAAAYEQYF.

V gene TRBV28 combines with J gene TRBJ1-6; D gene uncertain. V shed 5 bases and J shed 3 bases, with 11 bases lying between them. Germline V gene lookup returns CDR1 MDHEN and CDR2 SYDVKM. The CDR3 runs to 15 residues. The chain's CDR3 is CASSGSGDYNSPLHF. The CDR3 nucleotides are TGTGCCAGCAGTGGGAGTGGAGACTATAATTCACCCCTCCACTTT.

The chain combines TRBV19 with TRBJ2-1; D may correspond to TRBD1 or TRBD2 (5 bases each). CDR1 is LNHDA and CDR2 is SQIVND in the germline V gene (reference sequence). The CDR3 is 13 amino acids. The V end was cut by 6 bases, the J end by 8 bases, with 14 bases between. The CDR3 coding sequence is TGTGCCAGTAGGACCGGGACGAATGATGAGCAGTTCTTC. It yields the protein CASRTGTNDEQFF.